This T cell receptor (beta chain) was sequenced for a study of CD8 T cell repertoires and HIV-1 epitope variants. The overall study: T cells were cultured for more than nine days with cytokines added on days 3 and 7.

The CDR3 covers 15 residues. V shed 0 bases and J shed 8 bases, with 17 bases lying between them. Germline CDR1 GTSNPN, CDR2 SVGIG (reference sequence). Sequencing used immunoSEQ multiplex PCR; TCRdb keeps in-frame clones, though not all of them. The sample carries thousands of clones, around 66% recorded once. This clone was counted between two and nine times. Antigen specificity is unknown. Specimen: cultured CD8+ T cells derived from PBMCs. The rearrangement uses TRBV30 and TRBJ1-5; D uncertain. This clonotype originated in a male donor with HIV. This CDR3 reads CAWSVGPSSWEPQHF. Written as DNA, the CDR3 is TGTGCCTGGAGTGTAGGACCTTCTTCGTGGGAGCCCCAGCATTTT.